The 2 T cell receptor beta chains in this list originate from one sample, sequenced in a study of T cell responses to AZD1222 COVID-19 vaccine (dated by TCRdb to about 2021). Interpreted using the paper, the time point label stands for: baseline before first vaccination. The receptor library was made with the immunoSEQ multiplex PCR assay. As stored in TCRdb, this immuneACCESS dataset retains in-frame rearrangements with V and J assigned. A fraction of the clones does not appear; measured against another copy, unresolved V genes explain less than half of the discrepancy, and the remainder lacks a known reason. This sample comprises 110,000 or so clones, roughly nine tenths of them detected only once. The biggest ten clones account for approximately 4.5% of the sample. This material consisted of peripheral blood, taken on day 0 of AZD1222 vaccination. The source of these receptors is an adult in good health.

The chain joins TRBV30 to TRBJ2-7; D gene unclear. The CDR3 contains 10 residues. Germline loops: CDR1 GTSNPN, CDR2 SVGIG (reference sequence). V lost 1 base and J lost 6, with 4 bases in between. This CDR3 reads CAWSGSEQYF. For the CDR3, the DNA is TGTGCCTGGAGTGGGAGCGAGCAGTACTTC.

In this sample, this clone turned up once. The chain recombines TRBV27 with TRBJ1-1; D remains ambiguous. Germline CDR1 reads MNHEY; CDR2 reads SMNVEV (reference sequence). The V end lost 4 bases, the J end lost 3 bases, and 15 bases lay between the germline ends. The CDR3 is 15 amino acids. Written as DNA, the CDR3 is TGTGCCAGCAGTTCCGGGGTTGCGGGGTACACTGAAGCTTTCTTT. Amino acid sequence: CASSSGVAGYTEAFF.